This T cell receptor beta chain was recorded in a study of blood T cells in healthy people across ages. Trimming took 6 bases from V and 3 from J; bases not matched to a gene: 8. CDR3 length: 14 amino acids. CDR1 is DFQATT, CDR2 SNEGSKA, per germline (reference sequence). This clonotype was detected only a few times. The use of a sample-barcoded 5' primer and a J-beta primer mix characterized a second PCR of about 7 to 12 cycles. Each CDR3 protein is one row after TCRdb ran MiXCR on the 5' RACE reads. The sample contains roughly 1.5 million distinct CDR3 sequences, roughly 43% of which appear only once.

The source material was blood. This clonotype was obtained from a young woman in good health. The J gene is TRBJ2-7, the V gene TRBV20-1, with 10 bases matching TRBD1. The CDR3 coding sequence is TGCAGTGCCCGGAGGGACAGGGGATTCTACGAGCAGTACTTC. Its translation is CSARRDRGFYEQYF.